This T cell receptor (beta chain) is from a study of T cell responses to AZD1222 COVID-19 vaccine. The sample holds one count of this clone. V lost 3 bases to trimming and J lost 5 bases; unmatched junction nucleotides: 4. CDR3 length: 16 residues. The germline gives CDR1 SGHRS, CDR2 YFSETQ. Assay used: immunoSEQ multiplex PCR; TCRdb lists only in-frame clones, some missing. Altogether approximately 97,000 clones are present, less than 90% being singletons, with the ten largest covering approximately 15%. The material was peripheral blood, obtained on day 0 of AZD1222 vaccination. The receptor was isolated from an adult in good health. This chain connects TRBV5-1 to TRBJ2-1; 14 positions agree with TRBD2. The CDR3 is CASSYGLAGGHNEQFF. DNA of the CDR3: TGCGCCAGCAGCTACGGACTAGCGGGAGGACACAATGAGCAGTTCTTC.